Listed below are T cell receptor beta chains from one sample, sequenced in a study of cytomegalovirus exposure and HLA in healthy donors. Data came from immunoSEQ multiplex PCR; TCRdb stores just in-frame clones and leaves some out. The sample includes about 65,000 clones, around 90% of them seen just once. Material for sequencing was PBMCs. Receptors originate from a woman between 18 and 29 years old in good health and CMV-seronegative. CDR3s leave out the opening cysteine and the closing phenylalanine or tryptophan. Each record gives: V gene, CDR3 length, J gene, CDR3 protein.

v_call: TRBV10-3; cdr3_length: 12; j_call: TRBJ1-1; cdr3_aa: AISPGTGGTEAF
v_call: TRBV6-4; cdr3_length: 13; j_call: TRBJ1-5; cdr3_aa: ASSDSKGSNQPQH
v_call: TRBV6-1; cdr3_length: 12; j_call: TRBJ2-1; cdr3_aa: ASSDQGPYNEQF
v_call: TRBV5-1; cdr3_length: 12; j_call: TRBJ1-2; cdr3_aa: ASSLDPGNYGYT
v_call: TRBV7-9; cdr3_length: 12; j_call: TRBJ2-7; cdr3_aa: ASSLALGDSPQY
v_call: TRBV2; cdr3_length: 13; j_call: TRBJ2-5; cdr3_aa: ASSEGNRPQETQY
v_call: TRBV2; cdr3_length: 14; j_call: TRBJ1-5; cdr3_aa: ASSVDRDSSNQPQH
v_call: TRBV10-2; cdr3_length: 13; j_call: TRBJ2-1; cdr3_aa: ASSEQIAGGNEQF
v_call: TRBV9; cdr3_length: 13; j_call: TRBJ2-7; cdr3_aa: ASSHARDSHYEQY
v_call: TRBV30; cdr3_length: 13; j_call: TRBJ1-4; cdr3_aa: AWTNGAHQDEWLF
v_call: TRBV5-1; cdr3_length: 12; j_call: TRBJ2-7; cdr3_aa: ASSFVEGADEQY
v_call: TRBV30; cdr3_length: 10; j_call: TRBJ1-4; cdr3_aa: AQAGSDEKLF
v_call: TRBV11-2; cdr3_length: 10; j_call: TRBJ1-2; cdr3_aa: ASSFERGGYT
v_call: TRBV7-2; cdr3_length: 13; j_call: TRBJ2-7; cdr3_aa: ASSLGGTRRLEQY
v_call: TRBV18; cdr3_length: 13; j_call: TRBJ1-1; cdr3_aa: ASSQFSGTDTEAF
v_call: TRBV7-3; cdr3_length: 15; j_call: TRBJ2-2; cdr3_aa: ASSFFSASAFTGELF
v_call: TRBV5-6; cdr3_length: 11; j_call: TRBJ2-1; cdr3_aa: ASRLLAYNEQF
v_call: TRBV5-5; cdr3_length: 11; j_call: TRBJ1-2; cdr3_aa: ASSPGTGGGYT
v_call: TRBV13; cdr3_length: 11; j_call: TRBJ2-3; cdr3_aa: ASSLTSTDTQY
v_call: TRBV30; cdr3_length: 12; j_call: TRBJ2-3; cdr3_aa: AWSGLAVTDTQY
v_call: TRBV11-3; cdr3_length: 15; j_call: TRBJ1-1; cdr3_aa: ASSLGGGRGMNTEAF
v_call: TRBV30; cdr3_length: 12; j_call: TRBJ2-2; cdr3_aa: AWSGQGAVGELF
v_call: TRBV6-4; cdr3_length: 14; j_call: TRBJ1-4; cdr3_aa: ASSDPQGSANEKLF
v_call: TRBV6-1; cdr3_length: 10; j_call: TRBJ2-2; cdr3_aa: ASKGWSGELF
v_call: TRBV30; cdr3_length: 15; j_call: TRBJ2-5; cdr3_aa: AWSVERTSGSVETQY
v_call: TRBV29-1; cdr3_length: 9; j_call: TRBJ1-1; cdr3_aa: SFRQDAEAF
v_call: TRBV11-3; cdr3_length: 13; j_call: TRBJ2-7; cdr3_aa: ASSHRDSKGYEQY
v_call: TRBV20-1; cdr3_length: 9; j_call: TRBJ1-1; cdr3_aa: SGEGDTEAF
v_call: TRBV4-2; cdr3_length: 14; j_call: TRBJ2-2; cdr3_aa: ASSQDASGRTGELF
v_call: TRBV13; cdr3_length: 10; j_call: TRBJ2-7; cdr3_aa: ASSPTGYEQY
v_call: TRBV9; cdr3_length: 13; j_call: TRBJ1-5; cdr3_aa: ASSVGQGQHQPQH
v_call: TRBV11-2; cdr3_length: 13; j_call: TRBJ2-5; cdr3_aa: ASSRSGGAEETQY
v_call: TRBV29-1; cdr3_length: 11; j_call: TRBJ1-4; cdr3_aa: SVGLMGAEKLF
v_call: TRBV7-2; cdr3_length: 11; j_call: TRBJ2-7; cdr3_aa: ASSFNPSYEQY
v_call: TRBV28; cdr3_length: 11; j_call: TRBJ1-5; cdr3_aa: ASTSTGAQPQH
v_call: TRBV6-4; cdr3_length: 12; j_call: TRBJ2-3; cdr3_aa: ASSERGGADTQY
v_call: TRBV1; cdr3_length: 14; j_call: TRBJ2-3; cdr3_aa: TSSQTPSGRLDTQY
v_call: TRBV29-1; cdr3_length: 10; j_call: TRBJ1-1; cdr3_aa: SGQTGNTEAF
v_call: TRBV10-3; cdr3_length: 13; j_call: TRBJ2-7; cdr3_aa: AIKDGLADSYEQY
v_call: TRBV2; cdr3_length: 12; j_call: TRBJ2-5; cdr3_aa: ASSASGGAETQY
v_call: TRBV20-1; cdr3_length: 9; j_call: TRBJ1-2; cdr3_aa: SAREGAGYT
v_call: TRBV7-8; cdr3_length: 12; j_call: TRBJ1-1; cdr3_aa: ASSLGTGRTEAF
v_call: TRBV18; cdr3_length: 11; j_call: TRBJ1-2; cdr3_aa: ASSPVQGSGYT
v_call: TRBV4-3; cdr3_length: 13; j_call: TRBJ2-7; cdr3_aa: ASSQEGAILGEQY
v_call: TRBV10-1; cdr3_length: 13; j_call: TRBJ2-5; cdr3_aa: ASSGLAGAQETQY
v_call: TRBV5-8; cdr3_length: 13; j_call: TRBJ2-5; cdr3_aa: ASSFGTAGGEAQY
v_call: TRBV28; cdr3_length: 11; j_call: TRBJ1-1; cdr3_aa: ASSLAGYTEAF
v_call: TRBV11-2; cdr3_length: 11; j_call: TRBJ2-7; cdr3_aa: ASSLQVGYEQY